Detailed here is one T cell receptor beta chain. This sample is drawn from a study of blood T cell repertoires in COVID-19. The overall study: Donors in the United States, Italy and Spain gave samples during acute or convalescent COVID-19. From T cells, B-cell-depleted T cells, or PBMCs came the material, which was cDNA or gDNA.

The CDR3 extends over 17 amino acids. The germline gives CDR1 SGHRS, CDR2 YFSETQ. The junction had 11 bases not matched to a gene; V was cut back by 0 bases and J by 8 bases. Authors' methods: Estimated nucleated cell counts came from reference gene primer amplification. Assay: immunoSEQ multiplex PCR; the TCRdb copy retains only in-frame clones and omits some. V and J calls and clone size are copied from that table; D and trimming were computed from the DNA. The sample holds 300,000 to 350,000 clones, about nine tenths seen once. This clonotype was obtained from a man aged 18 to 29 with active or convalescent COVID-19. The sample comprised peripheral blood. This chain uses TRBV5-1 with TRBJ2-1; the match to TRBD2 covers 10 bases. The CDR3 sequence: CASSLVASGSLGDEQFF. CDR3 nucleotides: TGCGCCAGCAGCTTGGTGGCTAGCGGGAGTTTAGGCGATGAGCAGTTCTTC.